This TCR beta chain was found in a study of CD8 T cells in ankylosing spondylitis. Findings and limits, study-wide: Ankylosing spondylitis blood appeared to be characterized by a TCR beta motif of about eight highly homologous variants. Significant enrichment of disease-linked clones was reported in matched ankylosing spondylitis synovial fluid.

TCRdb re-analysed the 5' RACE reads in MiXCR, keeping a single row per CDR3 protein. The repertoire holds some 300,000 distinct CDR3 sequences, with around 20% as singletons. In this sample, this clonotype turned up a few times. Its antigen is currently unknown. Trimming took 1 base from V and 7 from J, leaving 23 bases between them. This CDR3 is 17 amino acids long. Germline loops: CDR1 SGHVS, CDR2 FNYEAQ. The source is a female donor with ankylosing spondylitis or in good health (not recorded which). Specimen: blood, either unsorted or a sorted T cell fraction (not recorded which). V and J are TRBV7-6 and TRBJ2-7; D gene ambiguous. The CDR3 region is CASSLVSWAATSGEQYF. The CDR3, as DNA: TGTGCCAGCAGCTTAGTTTCGTGGGCCGCCACAAGTGGTGAGCAGTACTTC. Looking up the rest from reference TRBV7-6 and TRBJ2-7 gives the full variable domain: GAGVSQSPRYKVTKRGQDVALRCDPISGHVSLYWYRQALGQGPEFLTYFNYEAQQDKSGLPNDRFSAERPEGSISTLTIQRTEQRDSAMYRCASSLVSWAATSGEQYFGPGTRLTVT.